This TCR beta chain is from a study of control samples from healthy donors and cancer patients. Method: immunoSEQ multiplex PCR; TCRdb's copy keeps in-frame clones and lacks some. The sample contains about 52,000 clones, 85% to 95% of which appear only once. Specimen: blood. This receptor was taken from a man between 25 and 39 years old in good health.

In DNA, the CDR3 is TGTGCCAGAAGCGAGGGCAGCGGGGAGCTGTTTTTT. This sequence encodes CARSEGSGELFF. The J gene is TRBJ2-2, the V gene TRBV5-3; possible D gene TRBD2, 5 bases. TRBV5-3 is an open reading frame, and its role is uncertain. Trimming removed 4 bases at V and 7 bases at J, with 8 bases between. The CDR3 extends over 12 amino acids.